This TCR beta chain was captured in a study of blood T cells in healthy people across ages. Findings of the study overall: Compared with aged donors, long-lived donors showed fewer expanded clones, suggesting selection.

The use of a sample-barcoded 5' primer and a J-beta primer mix characterized a second PCR of roughly 7 to 12 cycles. MiXCR, applied by TCRdb to the 5' RACE reads, yields one record per CDR3 protein. The data hold 800,000 or so distinct CDR3 sequences, with roughly 25% observed a single time. V shed 4 bases and J 2 bases; nucleotides not matched to a gene: 9. Germline V gene lookup returns CDR1 SGHRS and CDR2 YFSETQ. This CDR3 is built from 16 residues. A word on this clonotype: Its specificity is not known.

Separately, the same data were catalogued under a study of T cells of mothers and their children.

The origin of this receptor is a boy younger than 18 in good health. The rearrangement links TRBV5-1 to TRBJ2-1, with 7 bases aligning to TRBD2. The sample was blood. In DNA form, the CDR3 reads TGCGCCAGCAGCAGGAAGGCGGGAGACACCTACAATGAGCAGTTCTTC. Its protein product is CASSRKAGDTYNEQFF.